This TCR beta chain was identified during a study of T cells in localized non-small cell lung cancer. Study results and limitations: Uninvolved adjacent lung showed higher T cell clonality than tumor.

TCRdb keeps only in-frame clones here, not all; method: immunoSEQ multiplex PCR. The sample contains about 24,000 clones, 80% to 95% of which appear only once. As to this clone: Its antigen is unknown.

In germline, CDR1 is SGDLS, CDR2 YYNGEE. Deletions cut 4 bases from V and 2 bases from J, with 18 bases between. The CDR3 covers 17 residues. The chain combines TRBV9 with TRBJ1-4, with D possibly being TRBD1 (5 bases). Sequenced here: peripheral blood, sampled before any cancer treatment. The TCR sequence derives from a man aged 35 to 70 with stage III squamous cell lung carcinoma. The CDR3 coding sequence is TGTGCCAGCAGCCCCCGGGACGGGGGATACACTAATGAAAAACTGTTTTTT. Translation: CASSPRDGGYTNEKLFF.